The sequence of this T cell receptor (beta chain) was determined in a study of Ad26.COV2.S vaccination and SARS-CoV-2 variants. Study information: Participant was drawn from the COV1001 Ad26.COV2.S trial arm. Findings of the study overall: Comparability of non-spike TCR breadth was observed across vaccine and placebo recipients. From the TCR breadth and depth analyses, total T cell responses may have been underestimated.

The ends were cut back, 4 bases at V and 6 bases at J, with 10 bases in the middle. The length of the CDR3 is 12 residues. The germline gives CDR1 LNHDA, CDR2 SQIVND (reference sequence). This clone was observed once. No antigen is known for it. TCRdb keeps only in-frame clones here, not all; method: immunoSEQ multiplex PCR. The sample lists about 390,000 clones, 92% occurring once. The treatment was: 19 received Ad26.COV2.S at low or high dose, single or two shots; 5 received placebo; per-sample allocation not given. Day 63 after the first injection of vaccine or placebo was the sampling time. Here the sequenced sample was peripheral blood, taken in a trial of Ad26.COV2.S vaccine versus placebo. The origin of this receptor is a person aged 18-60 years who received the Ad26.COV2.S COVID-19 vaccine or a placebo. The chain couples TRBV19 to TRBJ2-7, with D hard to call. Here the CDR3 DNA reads TGTGCCAGTAGTAATGTGTGGTCCGAGCAGTACTTC. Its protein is CASSNVWSEQYF. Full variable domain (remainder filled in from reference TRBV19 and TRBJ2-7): DGGITQSPKYLFRKEGQNVTLSCEQNLNHDAMYWYRQDPGQGLRLIYYSQIVNDFQKGDIAEGYSVSREKKESFPLTVTSAQKNPTAFYLCASSNVWSEQYFGPGTRLTVT.